Included here is one T cell receptor beta chain sequence, with context. The V and J ends lost 3 bases and 3 bases, in that order; junction bases with no gene match: 10. Germline V lookup: CDR1 DFQATT, CDR2 SNEGSKA (reference sequence). The CDR3 contains 15 residues. The source of the sample is a study of blood T cell repertoires in COVID-19. Generated by immunoSEQ multiplex PCR, the TCRdb table keeps only in-frame clones and is missing some. The repertoire holds approximately 300,000 clones, over 75% seen once, with 10% in the top ten. The chain recombines TRBV20-1 with TRBJ2-7; TRBD1 aligns across 8 bases. The sequenced sample consisted of PBMCs or T cells enriched from blood (not recorded which). This receptor was identified in a woman aged 18-29 years who had recovered from COVID-19. In nucleotides, the CDR3 is TGCAGTGCTAGTGCCATCGGGACAGGCGACTACGAGCAGTACTTC. It codes for CSASAIGTGDYEQYF.